The 30 T cell receptor beta chains below come from one sample, sequenced in a study of PD-L1 blockade in urothelial cancer. TCRdb's table, derived via immunoSEQ multiplex PCR, lists solely in-frame clones and lacks some. The repertoire consists of about 29,000 clones, with around 84% occurring once and the leading ten covering 2.5% to 3%. Time point specified: peripheral blood 6 weeks after treatment start. The specimen was PBMCs, collected around atezolizumab (anti-PD-L1) treatment. These receptors originate from a man between 65 and 85 years old with urothelial cancer.

The rearrangement links TRBV16 to TRBJ2-7; the match to TRBD1 covers 8 bases. V shed 4 bases, J shed 5 bases, and the junction held 13 bases outside the gene matches. The CDR3 spans 16 residues. Germline V gene sequence: CDR1 KGHSY, CDR2 FQNENV. The CDR3 reads CASSPIGQGGYNEQYF. Here the CDR3 DNA reads TGTGCCAGCAGCCCCATTGGACAGGGAGGATACAACGAGCAGTACTTC.

The chain has TRBV18 and TRBJ2-7; possible D gene TRBD2, 5 bases. CDR3 length equals 14 residues. Trimming stripped 1 base from V and 2 bases from J, with 9 bases between. Germline assignment: CDR1 KGHSH and CDR2 LQKENI. CDR3 nucleotide sequence: TGTGCCAGCTCACCACGGGGAGACCCCTACGAGCAGTACTTC. It specifies CASSPRGDPYEQYF.

The rearrangement joins TRBV5-8 to TRBJ2-1, with 7 positions matching TRBD1. From germline, CDR1 is SGHTS and CDR2 YDEGEE. The CDR3 runs to 16 residues. V was clipped by 6 bases and J by 4 bases; unmatched bases: 13. CDR3 loop: CASTGSGGRGYNEQFF. The CDR3 region has the DNA TGTGCCAGCACCGGATCAGGGGGACGAGGTTACAATGAGCAGTTCTTC.

This clone was detected once. The chain has TRBV7-2 and TRBJ1-2; 7 positions match TRBD1. This CDR3 has 15 residues. Germline V gene sequence: CDR1 SGHTA, CDR2 FQGNSA. V lost 2 bases to trimming and J lost 4 bases; unmatched junction nucleotides: 7. CDR3 sequence (DNA): TGTGCCAGCAGCTTAATCAGGGGGGCCCGCTATGGCTACACCTTC. This codes for CASSLIRGARYGYTF.

V gene TRBV6-1 combines with J gene TRBJ1-2; TRBD1 matches at 7 bases. This CDR3 region has 14 residues. Germline V gene sequence: CDR1 MNHNS, CDR2 SASEGT. V was clipped by 0 bases and J by 4 bases; unmatched bases: 2. CDR3 region: CASSEARQGYGYTF. The CDR3 DNA reads as TGTGCCAGCAGTGAAGCAAGACAGGGCTATGGCTACACCTTC.

This clone was seen a single time. The chain is built from TRBV7-2 and TRBJ2-5, with a weak D call TRBD2 (5 bases). V lost 0 bases to trimming and J lost 3 bases, with 11 bases between them. Per germline, CDR1 SGHTA and CDR2 FQGNSA. CDR3 length: 15 residues. The CDR3, as DNA: TGTGCCAGCAGCTTAGCGGGCAAAGCGGAAGAGACCCAGTACTTC. The encoded protein is CASSLAGKAEETQYF. Full variable domain (rest looked up from reference TRBV7-2 and TRBJ2-5): GAGVSQSPSNKVTEKGKDVELRCDPISGHTALYWYRQSLGQGLEFLIYFQGNSAPDKSGLPSDRFSAERTGGSVSTLTIQRTQQEDSAVYLCASSLAGKAEETQYFGPGTRLLVL.

This clone has only one observation. The chain joins TRBV5-4 to TRBJ1-1, with a weak D call TRBD1 (6 bases). CDR1 and CDR2 (germline): SGHNT, YYREEE (reference sequence). The V end was cut by 4 bases, the J end by 0 bases, with 10 bases between. This CDR3 has 14 amino acids. This chain's CDR3 is CASSTGQMNTEAFF. The CDR3 DNA sequence: TGTGCCAGCAGCACCGGACAGATGAACACTGAAGCTTTCTTT.

This rearrangement joins TRBV7-2 to TRBJ1-1; the D gene is possibly TRBD1 (5 bases). The V gene's germline CDR1 is SGHTA and CDR2 FQGNSA. Trimming removed 0 bases at V and 4 bases at J, with 9 bases between. CDR3 size: 14 residues. CDR3 in DNA: TGTGCCAGCAGCTTAGCGGGGGGTGTCACTGAAGCTTTCTTT. This translates into CASSLAGGVTEAFF. The whole variable domain, remainder taken from reference TRBV7-2 and TRBJ1-1, is GAGVSQSPSNKVTEKGKDVELRCDPISGHTALYWYRQSLGQGLEFLIYFQGNSAPDKSGLPSDRFSAERTGGSVSTLTIQRTQQEDSAVYLCASSLAGGVTEAFFGQGTRLTVV.

The genes are TRBV21-1 and TRBJ2-5; the D call TRBD1 from the table was never checked on the DNA. TRBV21-1 is flagged as a pseudogene. The CDR3 contains 14 residues. CDR3 sequence: CASRGTGGRETQYF. Here the CDR3 DNA reads TGTGCCAGCAGGGGGACAGGGGGCCGAGAGACCCAGTACTTC.

The chain joins TRBV7-2 to TRBJ1-1; maybe TRBD1 (5 bases). Trimming removed 2 bases from V and 1 base from J, with 5 bases in between. CDR3 length equals 13 residues. Germline V gives CDR1 SGHTA, CDR2 FQGNSA. The CDR3 DNA follows: TGTGCCAGCAGCTTACAGGGGAACACTGAAGCTTTCTTT. Its translation is CASSLQGNTEAFF. Based on the CDR3 plus reference TRBV7-2 and TRBJ1-1, the full variable domain is GAGVSQSPSNKVTEKGKDVELRCDPISGHTALYWYRQSLGQGLEFLIYFQGNSAPDKSGLPSDRFSAERTGGSVSTLTIQRTQQEDSAVYLCASSLQGNTEAFFGQGTRLTVV.

The V and J genes are TRBV6-5 and TRBJ1-2, with 7 bases matching TRBD1. Germline lookup yields CDR1 MNHEY and CDR2 SVGAGI. V shed 5 bases and J 7 bases; nucleotides not matched to a gene: 7. The CDR3 loop spans 13 amino acids. The CDR3, as DNA: TGTGCCAGCAGTAAGGGACAGCTGGGTGGCTACACCTTC. It encodes CASSKGQLGGYTF.

This clone was detected once. The J gene is TRBJ1-4, the V gene TRBV4-1, with 7 bases that match TRBD1. Germline CDR1 and CDR2: MGHRA and YSYEKL. The CDR3 is made up of 13 amino acids. V shed 6 bases, J shed 8 bases, and the junction held 6 bases outside the gene matches. As DNA, the CDR3 is TGCGCCAGCAGTAGCCGACAGGGCGAAAAACTGTTTTTT. Protein: CASSSRQGEKLFF.

The chain employs TRBV19 and TRBJ2-1; TRBD2 matches at 16 bases. Germline-derived CDR1 and CDR2 are LNHDA and SQIVND (reference sequence). This CDR3 contains 18 residues. Unmatched junction bases numbered 7, after V lost 8 bases and J lost 0 bases. In DNA, the CDR3 is TGTGCCAGTCACCCGGGACTAGCGGGGGGGAGCTCCTACAATGAGCAGTTCTTC. Translating gives CASHPGLAGGSSYNEQFF.

V is TRBV6-5 and J is TRBJ2-2; 7 bases line up with TRBD2. The germline gives CDR1 MNHEY, CDR2 SVGAGI. CDR3 length equals 15 residues. The ends lost 6 bases at V and 6 bases at J; junction bases unmatched: 10. CDR3 DNA: TGTGCCAGCAGCCCCCACGGGACTATCCCCGGGGAGCTGTTTTTT. Translated: CASSPHGTIPGELFF.

The chain links TRBV10-3 to TRBJ1-5; TRBD1 aligns across 8 bases. V lost 9 bases, J lost 2 bases, and 15 bases stayed unmatched. The germline V gene has CDR1 ENHRY and CDR2 SYGVKD. This CDR3 has 17 residues. CDR3 sequence (DNA): TGTGCCATTGGGGGTGGACAGGGCCCTTCGGGCAATCAGCCCCAGCATTTT. Translation: CAIGGGQGPSGNQPQHF.

The chain couples TRBV2 to TRBJ2-7; TRBD2 matches at 14 bases. V shed 8 bases and J 1 base; nucleotides not matched to a gene: 16. Germline CDR1 is SNHLY and CDR2 is FYNNEI. CDR3 length: 19 amino acids. CDR3 residues: CASWDPGLAGELASYEQYF. Here the CDR3 DNA reads TGTGCCAGCTGGGATCCGGGACTAGCGGGAGAATTGGCATCCTACGAGCAGTACTTC.

The chain couples TRBV9 to TRBJ2-1; TRBD2 matches at 7 bases. Losses at the gene ends were 3 bases for V and 8 bases for J; bases not matched to a gene: 11. The CDR3 is 15 amino acids. Per germline, CDR1 SGDLS and CDR2 YYNGEE. CDR3: CASSAGGRQQDEQFF. The CDR3 region has the DNA TGTGCCAGCAGCGCCGGGGGGAGACAGCAGGATGAGCAGTTCTTC.

This sequence joins TRBV19 and TRBJ1-1; 7 bases are a match to TRBD1. Trimming cost V 5 bases and J 0 bases; bases outside gene matches: 6. CDR1 and CDR2 from the germline V gene are LNHDA and SQIVND (reference sequence). The CDR3 contains 15 residues. The CDR3 DNA follows: TGTGCCAGTAGTCCCACGGGACAGCTGAACACTGAAGCTTTCTTT. Translation: CASSPTGQLNTEAFF.

This clone was counted only a few times. The chain recombines TRBV19 with TRBJ1-5; D might be TRBD1 (5 bases). The CDR3 is 12 amino acids. Per the germline V gene, CDR1 is LNHDA and CDR2 is SQIVND (reference sequence). The V end lost 6 bases, the J end lost 4 bases, and 7 bases lay between the germline ends. As DNA, the CDR3 is TGTGCCAGTAGGCAGGGAAATCAGCCCCAGCATTTT. It is translated as CASRQGNQPQHF.

A single count supports this clone. The chain combines TRBV7-9 with TRBJ1-2; D uncertain. CDR1 is SEHNR, CDR2 FQNEAQ, per germline (reference sequence). Trimming removed 1 base at V and 8 bases at J, with 11 bases between. The CDR3 runs to 13 residues. Written as DNA, the CDR3 is TGTGCCAGCAGCTTAGTGCCTAGGAGCGGCTACACCTTC. It encodes CASSLVPRSGYTF. Full variable domain (outside the CDR3, taken from reference TRBV7-9 and TRBJ1-2): DTGVSQNPRHKITKRGQNVTFRCDPISEHNRLYWYRQTLGQGPEFLTYFQNEAQLEKSRLLSDRFSAERPKGSFSTLEIQRTEQGDSAMYLCASSLVPRSGYTFGSGTRLTVV.

The gene calls are TRBV5-4 and TRBJ1-2, with TRBD1 matching 7 bases. CDR1 is SGHNT and CDR2 is YYREEE in the germline V gene (reference sequence). The CDR3 sequence is 13 residues long. The J segment lost 6 bases and the V segment lost 2 bases, leaving 4 bases of the junction unmatched. CDR3 nucleotide sequence: TGTGCCAGCAGCTTCGGAGGGGGCGATGGCTACACCTTC. Translating it yields CASSFGGGDGYTF. The entire variable domain, with the rest obtained from reference TRBV5-4 and TRBJ1-2, is as follows: ETGVTQSPTHLIKTRGQQVTLRCSSQSGHNTVSWYQQALGQGPQFIFQYYREEENGRGNFPPRFSGLQFPNYSSELNVNALELDDSALYLCASSFGGGDGYTFGSGTRLTVV.

V and J are TRBV6-5 and TRBJ1-5; D is uncertain. There are 12 residues in the CDR3. The ends were cut back, 5 bases at V and 11 bases at J, with 13 bases in the middle. Looked up from germline, CDR1 is MNHEY and CDR2 is SVGAGI. CDR3 nucleotide sequence: TGTGCCAGCAGTGCTCCGGGGAACTCCCAGCATTTT. The encoded protein is CASSAPGNSQHF.

The chain's CDR3 is CASSPPRRANYGYTF. Here the CDR3 DNA reads TGTGCCAGCTCACCACCAAGGAGGGCGAACTATGGCTACACCTTC. The chain is built from TRBV18 and TRBJ1-2; unclear D gene. The germline gives CDR1 KGHSH, CDR2 LQKENI. Between the trimmed V and J ends, which lost 0 bases and 2 bases, there was a span of 10 bases. This CDR3 has 15 amino acids.

This clone was picked up a small number of times. The chain is built from TRBV5-8 and TRBJ1-5; D call uncertain. The CDR3 has 14 amino acids. The germline V gene has CDR1 SGHTS and CDR2 YDEGEE. Trimming removed 4 bases from V and 2 bases from J, with 10 bases in between. CDR3 protein: CASSPGWGNQPQHF. CDR3 DNA sequence: TGTGCCAGCAGCCCCGGGTGGGGCAATCAGCCCCAGCATTTT.

J is TRBJ1-5 and V is TRBV5-1, with unresolved D. Germline-derived CDR1 and CDR2 are SGHRS and YFSETQ. CDR3 length equals 14 residues. V was cut by 0 bases and J by 4 bases, with 8 bases left in between. CDR3 sequence: CASSLDSLNQPQHF. CDR3 in DNA: TGCGCCAGCAGCTTGGACAGTTTAAATCAGCCCCAGCATTTT.

J is TRBJ2-1 and V is TRBV4-3; 9 bases match TRBD2. Germline V gene lookup returns CDR1 LGHNA and CDR2 YSLEER. This CDR3 has 18 amino acids. The V segment lost 0 bases and the J segment 4 bases; nucleotides outside the gene matches: 10. The CDR3 sequence: CASSQDPYGLATYNEQFF. For the CDR3, the DNA is TGCGCCAGCAGCCAAGATCCCTATGGACTAGCGACGTACAATGAGCAGTTCTTC.

The V and J genes are TRBV7-8 and TRBJ1-6; 7 bases are a match to TRBD1. The CDR3 is 14 residues long. Germline values: CDR1 SGHVS, CDR2 FQNEAQ. J lost 5 bases, V lost 3 bases, and 1 base had no gene match. DNA of the CDR3: TGTGCCAGCAGCTTCGGACAGGATAATTCACCCCTCCACTTT. Amino acid sequence: CASSFGQDNSPLHF.

The chain uses TRBV6-5 and TRBJ1-1, with D possibly matching TRBD1 (5 bases). Between the trimmed V and J ends, which lost 6 bases and 1 base, there was a span of 12 bases. The CDR3 is 14 residues long. CDR1 and CDR2 from the germline V gene are MNHEY and SVGAGI. As DNA, the CDR3 is TGTGCCAGCAGGTCGGGGAGGGGGAACACTGAAGCTTTCTTT. Its protein product is CASRSGRGNTEAFF.

This chain links TRBV5-1 with TRBJ2-2, with 8 nucleotides matching TRBD2. With 3 bases clipped from V and 1 base from J, the junction kept 2 bases outside the gene matches. The CDR3 length is 15 residues. CDR1 is SGHRS, CDR2 YFSETQ, per germline. The CDR3 sequence is CASSSGTRNTGELFF. CDR3 bases: TGCGCCAGCAGCTCCGGGACTAGGAACACCGGGGAGCTGTTTTTT.

The chain carries TRBV6-1 and TRBJ1-1, with 7 positions matching TRBD1. The CDR3 is 14 amino acids. CDR1 and CDR2 (germline): MNHNS, SASEGT. Trimming took 6 bases from V and 5 from J; bases not matched to a gene: 9. The CDR3 is CASSLQGLRTEAFF. The CDR3 coding sequence is TGTGCCAGCAGCCTACAGGGGCTACGAACTGAAGCTTTCTTT.